At least ten counts were recorded for the clone carrying this TCR beta chain. The target antigen is unknown. Trimming cost V 6 bases and J 8 bases, with 13 bases left between them. This CDR3 is built from 12 residues. This specimen belongs to a study of identical twins. Findings and caveats of the study: Out-of-frame alpha sequences shared by twins were enriched for low generation probability. Zero-insertion results could be subject to partial confounding by invariant MAIT and iNKT cells. Modeled out-of-frame TCR alpha sharing in monozygotic twins fell below observed levels. Sharing of beta out-of-frame sequences by twins showed a weaker excess.

A single record per CDR3 protein comes from TCRdb applying MiXCR to the 5' RACE reads. The sample lists about 100,000 distinct CDR3 sequences; 5.9% were seen once. Specimen: memory T cells sorted from blood. This receptor was identified in a woman in her 50s in good health. This sequence joins TRBV12-3 or TRBV12-4 and TRBJ1-2; D gene uncertain. For the CDR3, the DNA is TGTGCCAGCAGGCCTCGATTCTGGGGCTACACCTTC. Amino acids: CASRPRFWGYTF.